The next 27 T cell receptor beta chains were all read from a single sample in a study of CD8 T cells in ankylosing spondylitis. A single record per CDR3 protein comes from TCRdb applying MiXCR to the 5' RACE reads. Among a few hundred thousand distinct CDR3 sequences listed, 20% to 30% were seen once. Material: blood, either unsorted or a sorted T cell fraction (not recorded which). Receptors were obtained from a male donor with ankylosing spondylitis or in good health (not recorded which).

This clonotype was found many times. This chain joins TRBV9 and TRBJ2-4; no definite D call. The CDR3 runs 17 residues. V shed 0 bases and J shed 0 bases, with 13 bases lying between them. The germline V gene encodes CDR1 SGDLS and CDR2 YYNGEE. The CDR3 nucleotides are TGTGCCAGCAGCGTAGGGGCAGGACGCCTAGCCAAAAACATTCAGTACTTC. Its protein product is CASSVGAGRLAKNIQYF.

This chain joins TRBV20-1 and TRBJ1-2, with 8 bases matching TRBD1. The CDR3 runs 15 residues. J was trimmed by 6 bases and V by 3 bases; bases with no gene match: 12. Germline CDR1 reads DFQATT; CDR2 reads SNEGSKA (reference sequence). The chain's CDR3 is CSASLPDREKHGYTF. CDR3 nucleotide sequence: TGCAGTGCTAGTCTCCCGGACAGGGAAAAGCATGGCTACACCTTC.

In the case of this clonotype: The junction shows a germline mismatch at one end, possibly a read error. The CDR3 reads CACRKRASTLAGYNEQFF. The CDR3, as DNA: TGTGCCTGCAGGAAACGCGCCTCAACACTAGCGGGGTACAATGAGCAGTTCTTC. The chain couples TRBV12-3 or TRBV12-4 to TRBJ2-1, with TRBD2 identical over 10 bases. This CDR3 contains 18 residues.

This clonotype appeared many times. The CDR3 coding sequence is TGTGCCAGCAGCTTATTGGGAACAGAGAGCTATGGCTACACCTTC. Amino acid sequence: CASSLLGTESYGYTF. The chain recombines TRBV7-9 with TRBJ1-2, with unresolved D. V lost 2 bases to trimming and J lost 4 bases, with 14 bases between them. CDR1 SEHNR and CDR2 FQNEAQ come from the germline V gene (reference sequence). The CDR3 has 15 residues.

V usage is TRBV11-2 and J usage is TRBJ2-1, with 13 bases lining up with TRBD2. V shed 6 bases, J shed 9 bases, and the junction held 8 bases outside the gene matches. CDR1 and CDR2 (germline): SGHAT, FQNNGV. This CDR3 is 15 amino acids long. The DNA for the CDR3 is TGTGCCAGCAGGCCACTAGCGGGGGGGCTCAGTGAGCAGTTCTTC. Its protein product is CASRPLAGGLSEQFF.

This chain links TRBV20-1 with TRBJ2-7; 7 bases align to TRBD1. The CDR3 extends over 11 amino acids. Germline V gives CDR1 DFQATT, CDR2 SNEGSKA (reference sequence). The CDR3 here is CSRQGPYEQYF. CDR3 DNA: TGCAGCCGACAGGGACCCTACGAGCAGTACTTC.

In this sample, this clonotype turned up many times. V gene TRBV18 combines with J gene TRBJ2-5; D unclear. Germline values: CDR1 KGHSH, CDR2 LQKENI. V was shortened by 8 bases and J by 1 base, with 5 bases between the two germline ends. The CDR3 loop spans 11 amino acids. In DNA form, the CDR3 reads TGTGCCAGCAGTCCCCAAGAGACCCAGTACTTC. Translated: CASSPQETQYF.

This clonotype was counted only a few times. This rearrangement joins TRBV20-1 to TRBJ2-1; TRBD1 aligns across 7 bases. Germline lookup yields CDR1 DFQATT and CDR2 SNEGSKA (reference sequence). This CDR3 spans 13 amino acids. V was clipped by 6 bases and J by 7 bases; unmatched bases: 9. The CDR3 DNA sequence: TGCAGTGCCAACTACAGGGGACGGAATGAGCAGTTCTTC. Translated, it gives CSANYRGRNEQFF.

This clonotype was seen only a few times. The chain couples TRBV29-1 to TRBJ2-5; 12 positions agree with TRBD1. The junction had 7 bases not matched to a gene; V was cut back by 6 bases and J by 5 bases. This CDR3 region has 14 residues. Germline V CDR1 and CDR2: SQVTM, ANQGSEA. The CDR3 protein is CSVSGTGGLETQYF. The CDR3 coding sequence is TGCAGCGTCTCCGGGACAGGGGGCTTGGAGACCCAGTACTTC.

This chain uses TRBV6-1 with TRBJ2-1; possible D gene TRBD2, 7 bases. CDR1 is MNHNS and CDR2 is SASEGT in the germline V gene. The CDR3 sequence is 14 residues long. The V end was cut by 10 bases, the J end by 7 bases, with 20 bases between. CDR3 in DNA: TGTGCCACCGTCTATCCGGGGGGCGGGAATGAGCAGTTCTTC. Translation: CATVYPGGGNEQFF.

This clonotype was seen more than once but under ten times. The chain carries TRBV20-1 and TRBJ1-4, with D hard to call. V lost 2 bases and J 14 bases, leaving 9 bases between the germline ends. CDR1 DFQATT and CDR2 SNEGSKA come from the germline V gene (reference sequence). CDR3 length equals 10 residues. The CDR3 DNA sequence: TGCAGTGCTAGAAAAGAGAGTCTGTTTTTT. It encodes CSARKESLFF.

V is TRBV6-1 and J is TRBJ2-3, with no clear D. This CDR3 spans 13 amino acids. V lost 3 bases to trimming and J lost 2 bases, with 6 bases between them. Germline assignment: CDR1 MNHNS and CDR2 SASEGT. The chain's CDR3 is CASSEGYTDTQYF. CDR3 in DNA: TGTGCCAGCAGTGAGGGGTACACAGATACGCAGTATTTT.

This clonotype was observed a few times. This chain links TRBV20-1 with TRBJ2-7; D gene uncertain. Germline V gives CDR1 DFQATT, CDR2 SNEGSKA (reference sequence). CDR3 size: 15 residues. V lost 0 bases and J 2 bases, leaving 14 bases between the germline ends. The CDR3 reads CSARDRSHLTYEQYF. The CDR3 DNA sequence: TGCAGTGCTAGAGATCGCTCGCACTTAACCTACGAGCAGTACTTC.

The chain couples TRBV18 to TRBJ2-3, with D possibly called TRBD1 or TRBD2 (5 bases each). V lost 0 bases and J lost 5, with 12 bases in between. Germline loops: CDR1 KGHSH, CDR2 LQKENI. The CDR3 contains 15 residues. The CDR3 protein is CASSPPWGSGDTQYF. The CDR3 DNA reads TGTGCCAGCTCACCACCCTGGGGGAGCGGAGATACGCAGTATTTT.

In DNA form, the CDR3 reads TGTGCCAGCAGCTTAGACCGGATGGAGACCCAGTACTTC. Translating it yields CASSLDRMETQYF. The rearrangement joins TRBV11-2 to TRBJ2-5, with D hard to call. Germline lookup yields CDR1 SGHAT and CDR2 FQNNGV. CDR3 length: 13 amino acids. Trimming left V 0 bases short and J 5 bases short, with 7 bases between.

J is TRBJ1-2 and V is TRBV12-3 or TRBV12-4, with D perhaps matching TRBD1 (5 bases). The CDR3 totals 14 residues. V was shortened by 1 base and J by 1 base, with 7 bases between the two germline ends. The CDR3, as DNA: TGTGCCAGCAGTTTAGATCAGGGTAACTATGGCTACACCTTC. Amino acids: CASSLDQGNYGYTF.

There are a few counts of this clonotype. V is TRBV20-1 and J is TRBJ2-1; 10 bases fit TRBD1. CDR1 and CDR2 from the germline V gene are DFQATT and SNEGSKA (reference sequence). The J segment lost 7 bases and the V segment lost 8 bases, leaving 11 bases of the junction unmatched. This CDR3 is built from 14 residues. CDR3 residues: CSIIRDRGRNEQFF. Here the CDR3 DNA reads TGCAGTATAATCCGGGACAGGGGACGAAATGAGCAGTTCTTC.

A remark on this clonotype: The junction differs from germline at one of its ends, possibly a read error. The CDR3 loop reads CNATQETQYF. The CDR3 nucleotides read TGCAATGCTACACAAGAGACCCAGTACTTC. The chain joins TRBV20-1 to TRBJ2-5, with no clear D. The length of the CDR3 is 10 residues. Germline V lookup: CDR1 DFQATT, CDR2 SNEGSKA (reference sequence).

The chain uses TRBV29-1 and TRBJ2-7, with D maybe TRBD1 (7 bases). V was shortened by 5 bases and J by 7 bases, with 15 bases between the two germline ends. Germline assignment: CDR1 SQVTM and CDR2 ANQGSEA. The CDR3 consists of 12 residues. The CDR3 here is CSVTGDFWEQYF. CDR3 DNA: TGCAGCGTTACAGGGGACTTCTGGGAGCAGTACTTC.

This rearrangement joins TRBV25-1 to TRBJ2-2; D is undetermined. Germline V lookup: CDR1 MGHDK, CDR2 SYGVNS. The germline V and J ends were trimmed by 4 bases and 5 bases, with 8 bases remaining between them. The CDR3 is made up of 13 amino acids. The CDR3 DNA sequence: TGTGCCAGCAGTGCTGCAGGAACCGGGGAGCTGTTTTTT. Residues: CASSAAGTGELFF.

This clonotype has ten or more counts. J is TRBJ2-3 and V is TRBV20-1; 7 positions match TRBD2. Germline loops: CDR1 DFQATT, CDR2 SNEGSKA (reference sequence). CDR3 length: 14 residues. Trimming cost V 0 bases and J 1 base; bases outside gene matches: 1. The CDR3 region has the DNA TGCAGTGCTAGAGATCGGGGGGGCACAGATACGCAGTATTTT. This translates into CSARDRGGTDTQYF.

This clonotype was seen repeatedly, ten times or more. V gene TRBV12-3 or TRBV12-4 combines with J gene TRBJ2-1; TRBD2 matches at 10 bases. This CDR3 comprises 16 residues. V gave up 7 bases and J gave up 7 bases; unmatched junction bases: 13. In DNA form, the CDR3 reads TGTGCCAGCACCTGGGGCGATAGCGGGGGGTTGAATGAGCAGTTCTTC. It codes for CASTWGDSGGLNEQFF.

In its sample, this clonotype was seen a few times. The chain has TRBV29-1 and TRBJ2-5, with TRBD2 matching 12 bases. CDR1 is SQVTM and CDR2 is ANQGSEA in the germline V gene. The ends lost 5 bases at V and 5 bases at J; junction bases unmatched: 9. The CDR3 extends over 15 amino acids. The CDR3 DNA sequence: TGCAGCGTTACGGACGGGACTAGCGGGTCGGAGACCCAGTACTTC. Translating it yields CSVTDGTSGSETQYF.

This clonotype was counted many times. The rearrangement uses TRBV20-1 and TRBJ1-2; D remains unclear. Trimming took off 6 bases at V and 7 bases at J, with 15 bases between the two ends. Germline CDR1 and CDR2: DFQATT and SNEGSKA (reference sequence). The CDR3 is 12 residues long. The DNA of the CDR3 is TGCAGTGCCCAAAAAGTTGTCGGTGGCTACACCTTC. This codes for CSAQKVVGGYTF.

The sample holds a few counts of this clonotype. The chain has TRBV12-3 or TRBV12-4 and TRBJ1-4, with TRBD1 as a possible D gene (5 bases). The CDR3 has 17 residues. V dropped 6 bases and J dropped 0 bases, with 17 bases sitting between them. CDR3 sequence: CASRLGGLTATNEKLFF. The CDR3 nucleotides read TGTGCCAGCAGGCTTGGGGGATTAACTGCAACTAATGAAAAACTGTTTTTT.

This clonotype was detected many times. The chain uses TRBV7-8 and TRBJ2-3; 10 positions agree with TRBD1. CDR3 size: 18 residues. V lost 1 base to trimming and J lost 1 base; unmatched junction nucleotides: 8. CDR1 is SGHVS, CDR2 FQNEAQ, per germline. The CDR3 DNA reads as TGTGCCAGCAGCTTAGACGTACCCGGGACAGGGGGCACAGATACGCAGTATTTT. Protein sequence: CASSLDVPGTGGTDTQYF.

This chain uses TRBV20-1 with TRBJ2-3; tentatively, D is TRBD2 (6 bases). Germline V gene data show CDR1 as DFQATT and CDR2 as SNEGSKA (reference sequence). The V end lost 3 bases, the J end lost 1 base, and 11 bases lay between the germline ends. The CDR3 is made up of 14 amino acids. The CDR3 coding sequence is TGCAGTGCTAGCTGGGGGGAAGGCACAGATACGCAGTATTTT. Its translation is CSASWGEGTDTQYF.